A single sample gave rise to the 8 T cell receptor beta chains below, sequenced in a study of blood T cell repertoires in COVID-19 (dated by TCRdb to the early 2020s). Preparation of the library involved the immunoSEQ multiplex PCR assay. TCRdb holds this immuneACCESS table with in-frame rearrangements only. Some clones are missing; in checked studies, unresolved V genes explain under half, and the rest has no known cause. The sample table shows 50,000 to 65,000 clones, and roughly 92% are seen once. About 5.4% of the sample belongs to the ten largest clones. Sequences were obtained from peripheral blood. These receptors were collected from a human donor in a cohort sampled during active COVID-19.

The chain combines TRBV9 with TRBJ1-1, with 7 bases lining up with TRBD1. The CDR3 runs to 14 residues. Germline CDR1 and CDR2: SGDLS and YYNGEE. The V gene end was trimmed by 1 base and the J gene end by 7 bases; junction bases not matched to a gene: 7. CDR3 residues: CASSVTTGSGEAFF. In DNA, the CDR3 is TGTGCCAGCAGCGTAACGACAGGGTCCGGTGAAGCTTTCTTT.

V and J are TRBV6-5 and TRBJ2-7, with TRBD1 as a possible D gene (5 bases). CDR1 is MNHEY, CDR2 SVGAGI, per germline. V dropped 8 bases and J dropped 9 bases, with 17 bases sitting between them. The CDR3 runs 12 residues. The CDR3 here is CASVTGTDGQYF. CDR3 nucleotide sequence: TGTGCCAGCGTCACAGGCACCGACGGGCAGTACTTC.

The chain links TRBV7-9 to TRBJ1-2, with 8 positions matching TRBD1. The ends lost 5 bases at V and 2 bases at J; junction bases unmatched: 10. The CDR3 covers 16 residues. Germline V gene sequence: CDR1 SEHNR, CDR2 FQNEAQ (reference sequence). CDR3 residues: CASSPSGQGRNYGYTF. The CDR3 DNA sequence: TGTGCCAGCAGCCCAAGCGGACAGGGTCGGAACTATGGCTACACCTTC. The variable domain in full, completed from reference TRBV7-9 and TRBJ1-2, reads DTGVSQNPRHKITKRGQNVTFRCDPISEHNRLYWYRQTLGQGPEFLTYFQNEAQLEKSRLLSDRFSAERPKGSFSTLEIQRTEQGDSAMYLCASSPSGQGRNYGYTFGSGTRLTVV.

CDR3 sequence (DNA): TGTGCCTGGAGTGGAGGGACAGGCGGGGGTAAGACTGAAGCTTTCTTT. Its translation: CAWSGGTGGGKTEAFF. The V call is TRBV30, the J call TRBJ1-1; TRBD1 matches 8 bases. V dropped 1 base and J dropped 5; count of bases not matched to a gene: 12. Germline V lookup: CDR1 GTSNPN, CDR2 SVGIG (reference sequence). The CDR3 has 16 amino acids.

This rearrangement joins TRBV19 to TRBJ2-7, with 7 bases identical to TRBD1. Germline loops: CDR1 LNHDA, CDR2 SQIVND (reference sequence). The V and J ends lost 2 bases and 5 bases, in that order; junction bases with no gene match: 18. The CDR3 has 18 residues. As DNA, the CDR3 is TGTGCCAGTAGTATAACTGGAAGCTACAGGGGATTGCGGGACGAGCAGTACTTC. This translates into CASSITGSYRGLRDEQYF.

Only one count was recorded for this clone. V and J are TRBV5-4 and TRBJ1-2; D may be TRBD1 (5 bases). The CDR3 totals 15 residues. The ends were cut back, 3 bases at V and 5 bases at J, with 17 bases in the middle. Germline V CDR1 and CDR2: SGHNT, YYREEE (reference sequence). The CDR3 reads CASSSQWQGGYGYTF. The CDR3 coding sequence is TGTGCCAGCAGCTCCCAATGGCAGGGAGGTTATGGCTACACCTTC.

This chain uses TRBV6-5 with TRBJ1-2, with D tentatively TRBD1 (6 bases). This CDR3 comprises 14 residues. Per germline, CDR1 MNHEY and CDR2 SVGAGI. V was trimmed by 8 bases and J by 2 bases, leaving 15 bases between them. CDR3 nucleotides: TGTGCCAGCGGACTAGGACAGAGAAACTATGGCTACACCTTC. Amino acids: CASGLGQRNYGYTF.

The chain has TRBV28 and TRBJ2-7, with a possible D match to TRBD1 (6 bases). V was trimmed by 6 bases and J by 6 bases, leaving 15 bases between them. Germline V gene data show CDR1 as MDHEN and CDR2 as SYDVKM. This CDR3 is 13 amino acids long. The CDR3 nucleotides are TGTGCCAGCAGGGAACAGGGAAATGGCGAGCAGTACTTC. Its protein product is CASREQGNGEQYF.